This TCR beta chain derives from a study of glioma-infiltrating T cells. Study-level points and caveats: Tissue and blood shared very few CDR3 sequences. Above-expected tissue-blood divergence occurred in all gliomas, most in low-grade ones.

Amplification of TCR alpha and beta CDR3 regions from RNA used iRepertoire nested multiplex PCR. Input was 100-400 ng of tissue mRNA or PBMC total RNA. MiXCR, run by TCRdb on the multiplex PCR reads, gives a single entry per CDR3 protein. The data hold 110,000 or so distinct CDR3 sequences, with about 25% observed a single time. This clonotype was detected ten times or more. What it recognizes is unknown. CDR3 length: 18 amino acids. V shed 0 bases and J shed 2 bases, with 18 bases lying between them. Germline V gene data show CDR1 as MNHEY and CDR2 as SVGAGI. The V gene is TRBV6-5, the J gene TRBJ2-3; TRBD1 is a possible D gene (6 bases). Input material: glioma tissue, nonneoplastic brain tissue, or PBMCs (not recorded which). This clonotype originated in a human donor with low-grade glioma or glioblastoma, undergoing nonglioma brain surgery, or in good health (not recorded which). CDR3: CASSYSRDPGQNTDTQYF. The CDR3 nucleotides read TGTGCCAGCAGTTACTCGAGAGACCCCGGACAGAACACAGATACGCAGTATTTT.